There are a few counts of the clone carrying this T cell receptor (beta chain). Profiling relied on immunoSEQ multiplex PCR, and the TCRdb table lists in-frame clones only, not all of them. This table holds about 2,700 clones, about 28% found once. This sample was taken from a study of T cells in localized non-small cell lung cancer. V lost 0 bases to trimming and J lost 5 bases, with 14 bases between them. The V gene's germline CDR1 is LNHNV and CDR2 YYDKDF (reference sequence). The CDR3 runs to 15 residues. This specimen was lung tumor tissue, taken before any cancer treatment. The receptor was derived from a man aged 40 to 70 with stage II squamous cell lung carcinoma. V and J are TRBV15 and TRBJ2-7; D may be TRBD1 (6 bases). In DNA, the CDR3 is TGTGCCACCAGCAGAGAAATTGGGACACTTCACGAGCAGTACTTC. Translation: CATSREIGTLHEQYF.